Listed below are T cell receptor beta chains from one sample, sequenced in a study of blood T cells in healthy people across ages. TCRdb reanalysed the 5' RACE reads using MiXCR and keeps one entry per CDR3 protein. This table holds fewer than 750,000 distinct CDR3 sequences, around half found once. Sequences were obtained from blood. Receptors were obtained from a man aged 80 or over in good health. Both conserved end residues are part of each CDR3. Each record gives: CDR3 protein, CDR3 DNA, V gene, clone size, J gene, D gene. The D gene is left open where the match is weak. The size field is filled for only some rows; it gives once, few, many or a size class.

CSSSSDRGQSPLHF | TGTAGCAGCAGCTCGGACAGGGGGCAATCACCCCTCCACTTT | TRBV7-3 | NA | TRBJ1-6 | TRBD1
CASSPLPGQKSSYEQYF | TGTGCCAGCAGTCCATTACCGGGACAGAAAAGCTCCTACGAGCAGTACTTC | TRBV12-3/TRBV12-4 | NA | TRBJ2-7 | TRBD1
CASSVASDSNTQYF | TGTGCCAGCAGCGTAGCTTCCGACAGCAATACGCAGTATTTT | TRBV9 | few | TRBJ2-3 | NA
CASSHPDREDYGYTF | TGCGCCAGCAGCCACCCGGACAGGGAAGACTATGGCTACACCTTC | TRBV4-1 | NA | TRBJ1-2 | TRBD1
CASSYSGTSGRNEQFF | TGTGCCAGCAGTTACTCTGGGACTAGCGGTCGCAATGAGCAGTTCTTC | TRBV6-6 | many | TRBJ2-1 | TRBD2
CASSQRGVGTGELFF | TGTGCCAGCAGCCAACGCGGGGTTGGGACCGGGGAGCTGTTTTTT | TRBV3-1 | NA | TRBJ2-2 | NA
CASSPTGTNHNEQFF | TGTGCCAGCAGCCCAACCGGGACAAACCACAATGAGCAGTTCTTC | TRBV7-2 | NA | TRBJ2-1 | NA
CSARDLGQATSPLHF | TGCAGTGCTAGAGATCTGGGACAGGCTACTTCACCCCTCCACTTT | TRBV20-1 | NA | TRBJ1-6 | TRBD1
CASSLTGQLYNEQFF | TGTGCCAGCAGCTTAACGGGACAGCTCTACAATGAGCAGTTCTTC | TRBV7-3 | NA | TRBJ2-1 | TRBD1
CASRSRDRHQETQYF | TGTGCCAGCAGATCGAGGGACAGACACCAAGAGACCCAGTACTTC | TRBV7-2 | few | TRBJ2-5 | TRBD1
CASSQTEQGSGYTF | TGTGCCAGCAGCCAAACCGAACAGGGCAGTGGCTACACCTTC | TRBV3-1 | NA | TRBJ1-2 | NA
CSSKTSGPNSEQFF | TGCAGCTCGAAGACTAGCGGGCCCAATAGCGAGCAGTTCTTC | TRBV29-1 | few | TRBJ2-1 | TRBD2
CASSIGTSGVYEQYF | TGTGCCAGCAGCATCGGGACTAGCGGGGTCTACGAGCAGTACTTC | TRBV9 | NA | TRBJ2-7 | TRBD2
CASSRQGDNQPQHF | TGTGCCAGCAGTCGACAGGGGGATAATCAGCCCCAGCATTTT | TRBV12-3/TRBV12-4 | many | TRBJ1-5 | TRBD1
CASSFNRRGTEAFF | TGTGCCAGCAGTTTCAACCGGCGGGGCACTGAAGCTTTCTTT | TRBV12-3/TRBV12-4 | NA | TRBJ1-1 | NA
CASSQHSLYNEQFF | TGCGCCAGCAGCCAACACAGCCTTTACAATGAGCAGTTCTTC | TRBV4-3 | NA | TRBJ2-1 | NA
CSARAYGGTEAFF | TGCAGTGCTAGAGCCTATGGGGGCACTGAAGCTTTCTTT | TRBV20-1 | NA | TRBJ1-1 | NA
CASSLMGVHEQYF | TGTGCCAGCAGCTTAATGGGGGTCCACGAGCAGTACTTC | TRBV7-9 | NA | TRBJ2-7 | NA
CSASARGLSYNEQFF | TGCAGTGCTAGCGCGAGGGGTCTTTCCTACAATGAGCAGTTCTTC | TRBV20-1 | NA | TRBJ2-1 | NA
CASSLRQVTDTQYF | TGTGCCAGCAGCCTGCGACAGGTCACAGATACGCAGTATTTT | TRBV7-2 | NA | TRBJ2-3 | NA
CSVEKGANSYEQYF | TGCAGCGTTGAAAAGGGGGCTAACAGCTACGAGCAGTACTTC | TRBV29-1 | NA | TRBJ2-7 | TRBD1
CASGITRRVGSGNTIYF | TGTGCCAGCGGCATCACTCGACGGGTCGGCTCTGGAAACACCATATATTTT | TRBV6-1 | few | TRBJ1-3 | NA
CASSQKYEQYF | TGTGCCAGCAGCCAAAAGTACGAGCAGTACTTC | TRBV3-1 | NA | TRBJ2-7 | NA
CASSLRGEFSYNEQYF | TGTGCCAGCAGTCTGCGGGGGGAGTTTTCCTACAATGAGCAGTACTTC | TRBV12-3/TRBV12-4 | NA | TRBJ2-7 | TRBD2
CASSVADRGYEQYF | TGTGCCAGCAGCGTAGCGGACAGGGGCTACGAGCAGTACTTC | TRBV9 | few | TRBJ2-7 | TRBD1
CASSLLSTGPRDEQYF | TGTGCCAGCAGCTTACTCTCGACAGGGCCTAGGGACGAGCAGTACTTC | TRBV7-2 | few | TRBJ2-7 | TRBD1
CASSKGLGHSTDTQYF | TGTGCCAGCAGCAAAGGACTGGGGCACAGCACAGATACGCAGTATTTT | TRBV7-3 | NA | TRBJ2-3 | NA
CASSQEYLTDDTYEQYF | TGCGCCAGCAGCCAAGAGTATTTAACAGACGATACCTACGAGCAGTACTTC | TRBV4-3 | NA | TRBJ2-7 | NA
CASTQMGSRDFGAFF | TGTGCCAGCACCCAAATGGGCAGCCGCGACTTTGGAGCTTTCTTT | TRBV7-9 | NA | TRBJ1-1 | NA
CASSLGVQNSGRANEQFF | TGTGCCAGCAGTTTGGGTGTTCAAAATAGCGGGAGGGCCAATGAGCAGTTCTTC | TRBV27 | NA | TRBJ2-1 | TRBD2
CASSEGNGDIQYF | TGTGCCAGCAGTGAAGGTAACGGAGACATTCAGTACTTC | TRBV2 | NA | TRBJ2-4 | NA
CASSLGPGSAYEQYF | TGTGCCAGCAGCTTAGGTCCAGGCTCGGCCTACGAGCAGTACTTC | TRBV7-2 | NA | TRBJ2-7 | NA
CASSQPGGAETQYF | TGTGCCAGCAGTCAACCAGGGGGAGCAGAGACCCAGTACTTC | TRBV12-3/TRBV12-4 | NA | TRBJ2-5 | TRBD1
CASSLATSGEYEQYF | TGTGCCAGCAGCTTAGCGACTAGCGGGGAGTACGAGCAGTACTTC | TRBV7-2 | NA | TRBJ2-7 | TRBD2
CASSLFLGQASHGYTF | TGCGCCAGCAGCTTGTTTTTGGGGCAAGCCTCCCATGGCTACACCTTC | TRBV5-1 | once | TRBJ1-2 | NA
CASSSIIDDEQFF | TGCGCCAGCAGCTCGATAATTGACGATGAGCAGTTCTTC | TRBV5-1 | few | TRBJ2-1 | NA
CSANLGGSGNQPQHF | TGCAGTGCTAACTTGGGGGGGTCGGGCAATCAGCCCCAGCATTTT | TRBV20-1 | once | TRBJ1-5 | NA
CARSVPGLSNQPQHF | TGTGCCCGGAGTGTTCCCGGGCTTAGCAATCAGCCCCAGCATTTT | TRBV30 | NA | TRBJ1-5 | NA
CASSSPGLAGGWETQYF | TGTGCCAGCAGTTCCCCGGGACTAGCGGGAGGTTGGGAGACCCAGTACTTC | TRBV6-6 | many | TRBJ2-5 | TRBD2
CASSQETQEYEQYF | TGTGCCAGCAGCCAAGAAACCCAGGAATACGAGCAGTACTTC | TRBV3-1 | NA | TRBJ2-7 | NA
CASSDRGATNEKLFF | TGTGCCAGCAGCGACAGGGGTGCAACTAATGAAAAACTGTTTTTT | TRBV2 | NA | TRBJ1-4 | TRBD1
CASSEWGYTEAFF | TGTGCCAGCAGTGAATGGGGGTACACTGAAGCTTTCTTT | TRBV6-1 | NA | TRBJ1-1 | NA
CSVDRTDGEYGYTF | TGCAGCGTTGATCGAACGGATGGGGAATATGGCTACACCTTC | TRBV29-1 | once | TRBJ1-2 | NA
CASRPGQTTYNSPLHF | TGTGCCAGCCGACCGGGACAGACAACCTATAATTCACCCCTCCACTTT | TRBV12-3/TRBV12-4 | NA | TRBJ1-6 | TRBD1
CSVEALAKNIQYF | TGCAGTGTCGAGGCCCTAGCCAAAAACATTCAGTACTTC | TRBV20-1 | NA | TRBJ2-4 | NA
CASSLVSGDTGELFF | TGTGCCAGCAGCTTAGTTTCGGGCGACACCGGGGAGCTGTTTTTT | TRBV7-2 | NA | TRBJ2-2 | NA
CSASDRALNQPQHF | TGCAGTGCTAGTGACAGGGCGCTCAATCAGCCCCAGCATTTT | TRBV20-1 | NA | TRBJ1-5 | TRBD1
CASSKDRGRYTGELFF | TGTGCCAGCAGCAAGGACAGGGGGCGTTACACCGGGGAGCTGTTTTTT | TRBV7-2 | NA | TRBJ2-2 | TRBD1
CASSSDRASYNEQYF | TGTGCCAGCAGCTCGGACAGGGCCTCCTACAATGAGCAGTACTTC | TRBV6-6 | NA | TRBJ2-7 | TRBD1
CASSFDRVNYGYTF | TGTGCCAGCAGCTTTGACAGGGTTAACTATGGCTACACCTTC | TRBV5-6 | NA | TRBJ1-2 | TRBD1
CASSYAGPYNEQFF | TGTGCCAGCAGTTACGCGGGTCCCTACAATGAGCAGTTCTTC | TRBV6-5 | many | TRBJ2-1 | NA
CSALRGSSNIQYF | TGCAGCGCCCTACGGGGGTCTAGCAACATTCAGTACTTC | TRBV29-1 | NA | TRBJ2-4 | NA
CVSSQDPGDGYEQYF | TGCGTCAGCAGCCAAGATCCAGGGGACGGCTACGAGCAGTACTTC | TRBV4-1 | NA | TRBJ2-7 | NA
CSARDQGRAGFEAFF | TGCAGTGCTAGAGATCAGGGCAGGGCTGGGTTTGAAGCTTTCTTT | TRBV20-1 | NA | TRBJ1-1 | NA
CASSQRSGGYNEQFF | TGTGCCAGCAGCCAAAGGAGCGGGGGATACAATGAGCAGTTCTTC | TRBV3-1 | NA | TRBJ2-1 | TRBD2
CASSRSGTDTQYF | TGTGCCAGCAGTCGAAGTGGGACAGATACGCAGTATTTT | TRBV7-2 | many | TRBJ2-3 | NA
CASSQEHRLAGEQYF | TGCGCCAGCAGCCAAGAACACAGGTTGGCAGGCGAGCAGTACTTC | TRBV4-1 | NA | TRBJ2-7 | NA